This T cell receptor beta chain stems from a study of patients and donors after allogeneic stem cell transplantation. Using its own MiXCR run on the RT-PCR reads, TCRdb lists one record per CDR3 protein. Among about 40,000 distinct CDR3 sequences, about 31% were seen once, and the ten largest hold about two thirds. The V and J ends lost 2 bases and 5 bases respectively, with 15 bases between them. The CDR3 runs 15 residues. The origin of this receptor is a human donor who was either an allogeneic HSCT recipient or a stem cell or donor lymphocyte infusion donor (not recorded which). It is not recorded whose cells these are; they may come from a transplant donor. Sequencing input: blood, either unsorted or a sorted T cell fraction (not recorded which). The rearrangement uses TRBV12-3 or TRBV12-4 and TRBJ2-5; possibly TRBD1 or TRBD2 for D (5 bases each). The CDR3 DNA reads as TGTGCCAGCAGTTTAAGGGACGCACGGTGGGAGACCCAGTACTTC. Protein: CASSLRDARWETQYF.